This T cell receptor beta chain derives from a study of T cells in Graves' hyperthyroidism and ophthalmopathy. This clonotype was recorded many times. Antigen: not known. RNA transcripts yielded amplified TCR beta CDR3 regions. HTBI primers drove first-round RT-PCR of the TCR CDR3. One entry per CDR3 protein, called by TCRdb with MiXCR from the multiplex PCR reads. Counted here are around 35,000 distinct CDR3 sequences, around 50% occurring once; the ten biggest clones make up 25%. The CDR3 length is 14 residues. With 7 bases removed from V and 4 bases from J, the gap between germline ends came to 17 bases. Germline loops: CDR1 DFQATT, CDR2 SNEGSKA (reference sequence). Study-wide findings and caveats: Clonotypes that were expanded in thyroid above 0.001 mostly appeared in blood too.

This receptor was obtained from a woman aged 40-49 years with Graves' ophthalmopathy. Material for sequencing was blood. This rearrangement joins TRBV20-1 to TRBJ1-5; maybe TRBD1 (6 bases). The CDR3 sequence is CSVNTGTGNQPQHF. CDR3 coding DNA: TGCAGTGTCAATACAGGGACGGGTAATCAGCCCCAGCATTTT.